The present T cell receptor beta chain was sequenced within a study of cytomegalovirus exposure and HLA in healthy donors. A multiplex PCR was run with 60 Vbeta primers and 13 Jbeta primers. Measured with immunoSEQ multiplex PCR; TCRdb has only the in-frame clones, and not every one. This sample has 100,000 to 120,000 clones, with 80% found just once. This CDR3 contains 14 residues. J gave up 3 bases and V 4 bases, and 3 bases lay outside the gene matches. Germline CDR1 reads LGHNA; CDR2 reads YNFKEQ. Points from the study as a whole: For cytomegalovirus status, the classifier reportedly gave diagnoses with high specificity and sensitivity. The study flagged approximately 180 TCR beta chains as cytomegalovirus-associated. Researchers reported from a later analysis that most CMV-associated TCR beta chains appeared HLA-restricted. A cluster of highly shared sequence variants was likely a sequencing artifact.

This clone was seen a few times. The antigen remains unidentified. The source of this sequence is an older woman in good health and CMV-seropositive. Sample: PBMCs. This sequence joins TRBV4-2 and TRBJ2-7; TRBD2 matches 10 bases. In nucleotides, the CDR3 is TGTGCCAGCAGCCCCTTAGCGGGAGGCTACGAGCAGTACTTC. It codes for CASSPLAGGYEQYF.